This T cell receptor (beta chain) was retrieved from a study of shared clonotypes between healthy human individuals. The study separated CD4+ cells into CD45RA+ naive and CD45RA-negative memory subsets. Trimming stripped 5 bases from V and 0 bases from J, with 13 bases between. The CDR3 is 15 amino acids. Germline lookup yields CDR1 ENHRY and CDR2 SYGVKD. TCRdb's table, derived via immunoSEQ multiplex PCR, lists solely in-frame clones and lacks some. Of about 1 million clones listed, around 75% are singletons. This chain uses TRBV10-3 with TRBJ1-2; maybe TRBD1 (5 bases). This receptor was obtained from a man between 18 and 35 years old in good health. The material sequenced was memory CD4+ T cells sorted from blood. The subset is: CD45RA-negative fraction. DNA for the CDR3: TGTGCCATCAGTCCCTCAGGGTCGGCTAACTATGGCTACACCTTC. It encodes CAISPSGSANYGYTF.